This TCR beta chain was sequenced in a study of regulatory T cells in long-lasting Graves disease (dated by TCRdb to about 2021). Broadly, across the study: Persistent Graves' disease was defined as persistently positive TSH receptor autoantibodies together with antithyroid drug treatment for over 5 years. On average, persistent Graves' disease patients in the clinical cohort had been on antithyroid drugs for about 10.3 years. The study took place in China and was registered as a clinical trial. Patients with persistent Graves' disease were compared with patients with newly diagnosed Graves' disease using TCR sequencing and RNA sequencing of peripheral blood. A total of some 35 samples underwent TCR sequencing: about 13 from persistent and some 20 from newly diagnosed Graves' disease patients.

Findings and caveats that apply to the study as a whole: The authors acknowledged the small sample size as a limitation that may reduce accuracy. The study examined only peripheral blood because the primary lesion, thyroid tissue, could not be accessed. TRBV28, TRBJ1-2 and TRBJ2-5 were preferentially used in persistent disease, while TRBV20-1 and TRBJ2-1 were favored in newly diagnosed disease. Persistent Graves' disease patients showed lower TCR Shannon entropy and fewer highly expanded clones than newly diagnosed patients, suggesting clonal expansion. Patients with persistent disease shared more public clonotypes (fewer than 3,000) than newly diagnosed patients did (about 1,000). Only the TCR beta chain was sequenced and analyzed.

This clonotype was recorded at least ten times. The antigen this receptor binds is unknown. Per-nucleotide qualities are absent, and no much larger clonotype sits a single base away. Explained via the paper, the time point label denotes: persistent/refractory GD, antithyroid drugs over 5 years with positive TRAb. For both TCR sequencing and RNA sequencing, RNA was extracted from PBMCs in TRIzol. Graves' disease was diagnosed according to American Thyroid Association guidelines. Patients for the study were recruited at an endocrinology department in Xi'an, China. From each patient, around 9.3 milliliters of peripheral blood was collected into an EDTA anticoagulant tube. Ficoll Paque Plus density gradient separation was used to isolate PBMCs, and no additional T cell sorting was done. RNA quality was checked with an Agilent 2100 Bioanalyzer and agarose gel, and concentration with a NanoDrop 2000. At the junction V is shortened by 7 bases and J by 8 bases, with 17 bases in between. Taken from cysteine to phenylalanine, the CDR3 has 13 residues. Only the CDR3 portion is preserved as DNA: 39 bases, with reading frame beginning at the first base.

The library relied on multiplex PCR. The instrument given in TCRdb is Illumina HiSeq 4000. CDR3 regions were amplified by Arm-PCR with iRepertoire HTBI primers to construct TCR beta libraries. Before sequencing, the PCR products went through gel purification. Per the original workflow: A total of some 60 TRBV and some 15 TRBJ segments were identified across samples and were used for gene usage analysis of CDR3 amino acid clonotypes. COPE and FqMerger were used to merge the filtered high-quality paired reads into contigs. BLAST was used to align contigs to IMGT TRBV, TRBD and TRBJ reference genes, with CDR3 defined following IMGT. Any clonotype with a frequency above 0.1% was classified as a highly expanded clone. Repertoire diversity was measured by Shannon entropy, and V-J evenness by the Gini coefficient. Clonotypes shared by more than one individual were considered public. TCRdb reran the public reads through fastp at Q25 and MiXCR, keeping productive beta chains. Every distinct CDR3 protein forms one entry, paired with its most common genes and DNA. TCRdb's processing, not the study's, gives the V and J calls here. The sample has about 660,000 distinct CDR3 sequences on record, 30% of them singletons. 35% to 55% of the sample is held by the ten biggest clonotypes.

The source of this sequence is a female donor with Graves disease. This chain is built from TRBV12-3 or TRBV12-4 and TRBJ1-2; the D gene remains uncertain. This sample comprised peripheral blood mononuclear cells (PBMCs), obtained when the disease was refractory, from a patient treated with antithyroid drugs. The nucleotide sequence is TGTGCCAGCAATCTTGTAAACCGAGGAGGCTACACCTTC. It translates as CASNLVNRGGYTF.